The TCR beta chain under discussion was sequenced for a study of glioma-infiltrating T cells after dendritic cell vaccination. Method: immunoSEQ multiplex PCR; TCRdb's copy keeps in-frame clones and lacks some. The sample has more than 95,000 clones; about four fifths are singletons. This CDR3 contains 14 residues. Germline V gives CDR1 SEHNR, CDR2 FQNEAQ (reference sequence). V lost 1 base and J lost 5, with 11 bases in between. The TCR originated in a human donor with glioblastoma. The starting material was blood, obtained before dendritic cell vaccination. This chain uses TRBV7-9 with TRBJ1-2; weak D call: TRBD1 (5 bases). The chain's CDR3 is CASSLGSGGYGYTF. The CDR3 bases are TGTGCCAGCAGCTTAGGCTCCGGGGGATATGGCTACACCTTC. Drawing the rest from reference TRBV7-9 and TRBJ1-2, the complete variable domain is DTGVSQNPRHKITKRGQNVTFRCDPISEHNRLYWYRQTLGQGPEFLTYFQNEAQLEKSRLLSDRFSAERPKGSFSTLEIQRTEQGDSAMYLCASSLGSGGYGYTFGSGTRLTVV.